The 6 T cell receptor beta chains below come from one sample, sequenced in a study of blood T cells in healthy people across ages. The use of a sample-barcoded 5' primer and a J-beta primer mix characterized a second PCR of roughly 7 to 11 cycles. From the 5' RACE reads, TCRdb called clonotypes with MiXCR, one entry per CDR3 protein. The sample lists around 1,800,000 distinct CDR3 sequences, roughly two fifths occurring once. The sequencing input was blood. The receptors stem from a human donor in good health.

This chain joins TRBV5-1 and TRBJ2-3; perhaps TRBD2 as D (6 bases). Trimming took off 8 bases at V and 5 bases at J, with 18 bases between the two ends. This CDR3 spans 14 amino acids. Germline CDR1 and CDR2: SGHRS and YFSETQ. CDR3 sequence reads: CASKDYRQGDTQYF. For the CDR3, the DNA is TGCGCCAGTAAGGACTACCGCCAGGGAGATACGCAGTATTTT.

In its sample, this clonotype was seen a few times. The gene calls are TRBV19 and TRBJ2-1; D remains ambiguous. CDR3 size: 13 residues. Between the trimmed V and J ends, which lost 4 bases and 5 bases, there was a span of 9 bases. CDR1 is LNHDA and CDR2 is SQIVND in the germline V gene (reference sequence). The CDR3 bases are TGTGCCAGTAGTACGCTAAACGACAATGAGCAGTTCTTC. It is translated as CASSTLNDNEQFF.

This chain joins TRBV9 and TRBJ1-2, with 9 bases aligning to TRBD1. Germline CDR1 SGDLS, CDR2 YYNGEE. V lost 2 bases to trimming and J lost 0 bases; unmatched junction nucleotides: 5. CDR3 length equals 16 residues. The CDR3 nucleotides are TGTGCCAGCAGCGTCGACCGGGACAGGGCTAACTATGGCTACACCTTC. It specifies CASSVDRDRANYGYTF.

The rearrangement uses TRBV4-3 and TRBJ1-3; D not certain. The CDR3 spans 15 residues. V lost 0 bases and J lost 4, with 10 bases in between. Germline V gives CDR1 LGHNA, CDR2 YSLEER. The CDR3, as DNA: TGCGCCAGCAGCCAAGAAGGTTTGGCAGGAAACACCATATATTTT. Its translation: CASSQEGLAGNTIYF.

The chain is built from TRBV6-1 and TRBJ2-7; D is undetermined. CDR1 MNHNS and CDR2 SASEGT come from the germline V gene. V lost 11 bases and J 4 bases, leaving 12 bases between the germline ends. The CDR3 extends over 11 amino acids. CDR3: CAGESGYEQYF. The DNA of the CDR3 is TGTGCCGGCGAATCCGGGTACGAGCAGTACTTC.

V and J are TRBV20-1 and TRBJ2-5; D possibly uses TRBD1 or TRBD2 (5 bases each). Germline V gene data show CDR1 as DFQATT and CDR2 as SNEGSKA (reference sequence). The V gene lost 6 bases and the J gene lost 2 bases, with 19 bases spanning the gap. This CDR3 spans 15 amino acids. CDR3 DNA sequence: TGCAGTGCCCCCACTAAATGGGGGTTTCAAGAGACCCAGTACTTC. The encoded protein is CSAPTKWGFQETQYF.